The 13 T cell receptor beta chains below come from one sample, sequenced in a study of CD8 T cells in ankylosing spondylitis. Each CDR3 protein gets one entry after TCRdb re-called the 5' RACE reads with MiXCR. The table records about 270,000 distinct CDR3 sequences, 32% of them present only once. The source material was blood, either unsorted or a sorted T cell fraction (not recorded which). These receptors were obtained from a male donor with ankylosing spondylitis or in good health (not recorded which).

The chain links TRBV5-5 to TRBJ2-1; 9 nucleotides align to TRBD1. The germline gives CDR1 SGHKS, CDR2 YYEKEE (reference sequence). The CDR3 has 16 residues. Trimming took 4 bases from V and 3 from J; bases not matched to a gene: 8. CDR3 bases: TGTGCCAGCAGCAGGCTTGGGACAGGGCTCTACAATGAGCAGTTCTTC. This translates into CASSRLGTGLYNEQFF.

The chain joins TRBV7-2 to TRBJ1-2; no firm D call. The CDR3 contains 11 residues. CDR1 SGHTA and CDR2 FQGNSA come from the germline V gene. V was trimmed by 5 bases and J by 8 bases, leaving 9 bases between them. The CDR3: CASSPLGGYTF. The DNA of the CDR3 is TGTGCCAGCAGCCCCCTAGGCGGCTACACCTTC.

Only a few counts were recorded for this clonotype. This chain links TRBV20-1 with TRBJ2-6; no reliable D call. V gave up 4 bases and J gave up 0 bases, with 4 bases separating them. The CDR3 spans 13 residues. Germline-derived CDR1 and CDR2 are DFQATT and SNEGSKA (reference sequence). In DNA, the CDR3 is TGCAGTGCTAAGCTCTCTGGGGCCAACGTCCTGACTTTC. It yields the protein CSAKLSGANVLTF.

This chain connects TRBV29-1 to TRBJ2-7; D may be TRBD1 (5 bases). Trimming took 2 bases from V and 4 from J, leaving 12 bases between them. This CDR3 comprises 13 residues. Germline CDR1 is SQVTM and CDR2 is ANQGSEA. The CDR3 region is CSVEQGKEYEQYF. The CDR3, as DNA: TGCAGCGTTGAACAGGGTAAAGAGTACGAGCAGTACTTC.

This clonotype was counted only a few times. The chain uses TRBV11-2 and TRBJ2-7, with a tentative D call TRBD1 (6 bases). V lost 0 bases and J lost 9, with 15 bases in between. The length of the CDR3 is 14 residues. Germline-derived CDR1 and CDR2 are SGHAT and FQNNGV. The DNA for the CDR3 is TGTGCCAGCAGCTTAGAGAGAAACAGGGTTGGGCAGTACTTC. Its protein product is CASSLERNRVGQYF.

This clonotype was found once. V is TRBV10-3 and J is TRBJ2-3, with D perhaps matching TRBD1 or TRBD2 (5 bases each). Trimming left V 10 bases short and J 6 bases short, with 14 bases between. The CDR3 spans 12 residues. Germline assignment: CDR1 ENHRY and CDR2 SYGVKD. The CDR3 nucleotides are TGTGCCAGGACGGGGCCTTCGGATACGCAGTATTTT. Protein sequence: CARTGPSDTQYF.

The chain joins TRBV20-1 to TRBJ2-3; 9 bases are shared with TRBD2. CDR1 and CDR2 from the germline V gene are DFQATT and SNEGSKA (reference sequence). This CDR3 spans 11 amino acids. With 6 bases clipped from V and 8 bases from J, the junction kept 3 bases outside the gene matches. The CDR3 loop is CSAIAGVTQYF. The CDR3 DNA reads as TGCAGTGCCATAGCGGGGGTTACGCAGTATTTT.

The V and J genes are TRBV14 and TRBJ2-3; maybe TRBD1 (6 bases). Trimming took 0 bases from V and 6 from J, leaving 7 bases between them. Germline V gene sequence: CDR1 SGHDN, CDR2 FVKESK. The CDR3 totals 13 residues. The CDR3 sequence is CASSQEGGDTQYF. CDR3 bases: TGTGCCAGCAGCCAAGAAGGGGGTGATACGCAGTATTTT.

This clonotype was picked up a small number of times. This chain joins TRBV28 and TRBJ2-7; D possibly matches TRBD1 or TRBD2 (6 bases each). This CDR3 spans 12 amino acids. V was pared by 7 bases and J by 4 bases, with 11 bases between. The V gene's germline CDR1 is MDHEN and CDR2 SYDVKM. CDR3 protein: CASTKGGYEQYF. CDR3 coding DNA: TGTGCCAGCACAAAAGGGGGGTACGAGCAGTACTTC.

This clonotype turned up a few times. J is TRBJ2-6 and V is TRBV20-1, with 11 bases identical to TRBD1. The germline gives CDR1 DFQATT, CDR2 SNEGSKA (reference sequence). Losses at the gene ends were 8 bases for V and 2 bases for J; bases not matched to a gene: 8. The CDR3 sequence is 16 residues long. The CDR3, as DNA: TGCAGTCCCTCCGGGACAGGGGGGCCTGGGGCCAACGTCCTGACTTTC. This sequence encodes CSPSGTGGPGANVLTF.

The V and J genes are TRBV27 and TRBJ2-1; the D call may be TRBD1 or TRBD2 (6 bases each). CDR1 and CDR2 from the germline V gene are MNHEY and SMNVEV (reference sequence). The V gene lost 6 bases and the J gene lost 2 bases, with 14 bases spanning the gap. CDR3 length: 15 residues. CDR3 sequence (DNA): TGTGCCAGCAGGGATCTGGGGGGCCCCTACAATGAGCAGTTCTTC. Amino acids: CASRDLGGPYNEQFF.

This sequence joins TRBV20-1 and TRBJ1-4; 8 bases agree with TRBD1. The CDR3 loop spans 16 amino acids. V shed 0 bases, J shed 4 bases, and the junction held 7 bases outside the gene matches. Per germline, CDR1 DFQATT and CDR2 SNEGSKA (reference sequence). The CDR3 loop reads CSAREYGTGGNEKLFF. In DNA form, the CDR3 reads TGCAGTGCTAGAGAGTACGGGACAGGTGGTAATGAAAAACTGTTTTTT.

The V and J genes are TRBV9 and TRBJ2-2; D is undetermined. The CDR3 is made up of 14 amino acids. Germline loops: CDR1 SGDLS, CDR2 YYNGEE. Between the trimmed V and J ends, which lost 6 bases and 6 bases, there was a span of 15 bases. CDR3 sequence: CASKVAVGPGELFF. In DNA form, the CDR3 reads TGTGCCAGCAAGGTCGCGGTTGGGCCCGGGGAGCTGTTTTTT.